Listed below are T cell receptor beta chains from one sample, sequenced in a study of blood T cell repertoires in COVID-19. Some clones are missing from TCRdb's copy, which holds only in-frame ones; the method was immunoSEQ multiplex PCR. The table lists 100,000 to 150,000 clones, 81% of them singletons. Input material: peripheral blood. The source of these receptors is a young man with COVID-19, enrolled during active disease. Both conserved end residues are part of each CDR3. Fields, in order: D gene, J gene, V gene, clone size, CDR3 DNA, CDR3 protein. D genes are given only for firm matches. Clone size is not always given. Where it is, it says once, few, many or a class for expanded clones.

NA | TRBJ1-1 | TRBV28 | NA | TGTGCCAGCAGTTTAGTAGGGGGTACGAACACTGAAGCTTTCTTT | CASSLVGGTNTEAFF
TRBD1 | TRBJ1-4 | TRBV30 | few | TGTGCCTGGAGTGTACTGAACAGGGGGAGCGAAAAACTGTTTTTT | CAWSVLNRGSEKLFF
TRBD2 | TRBJ2-2 | TRBV5-1 | NA | TGCGCCAGCAGCTCCGGGACTAGCGGGATCGGGGAGCTGTTTTTT | CASSSGTSGIGELFF
TRBD1 | TRBJ2-5 | TRBV2 | once | TGTGCCAGCACCCCCCCAGGGGGAGAGACCCAGTACTTC | CASTPPGGETQYF
TRBD1 | TRBJ1-1 | TRBV7-8 | once | TGTGCCAGCAGCTTAGCCTTACAGGGGAAAGCTTTCTTT | CASSLALQGKAFF
NA | TRBJ2-3 | TRBV9 | NA | TGTGCCAGCAGCGTTGGTCCGGCGGGCACAGATACGCAGTATTTT | CASSVGPAGTDTQYF
TRBD1 | TRBJ2-7 | TRBV11-3 | once | TGTGCCAGCAGCTTAGTAGGGGGGACAGGGGCGGCGGAGCAGTACTTC | CASSLVGGTGAAEQYF
NA | TRBJ2-5 | TRBV9 | once | TGTGCCAGCAGCGTAGTTCCAGGGTTAGAGACCCAGTACTTC | CASSVVPGLETQYF
TRBD1 | TRBJ1-1 | TRBV12-3/TRBV12-4 | NA | TGTGCCAGCAGTTTAGGGGACAGCCCTGAAGCTTTCTTT | CASSLGDSPEAFF
NA | TRBJ2-1 | TRBV29-1 | NA | TGCAGCGTTCTTTCGATTAGCGTGGGTAATGAGCAGTTCTTC | CSVLSISVGNEQFF
TRBD2 | TRBJ2-2 | TRBV19 | NA | TGTGCCAGTAGTTTTACCGGGACTACAACCGGGGAGCTGTTTTTT | CASSFTGTTTGELFF
TRBD1 | TRBJ1-1 | TRBV9 | NA | TGTGCCAGCAGCCTATACCCGGGACAGGGAGGGACTGAAGCTTTCTTT | CASSLYPGQGGTEAFF
TRBD2 | TRBJ2-6 | TRBV9 | NA | TGTGCCAGCACCGCAATGGGAGGGTTAGGGAACGTCCTGACTTTC | CASTAMGGLGNVLTF
NA | TRBJ2-1 | TRBV6-2/TRBV6-3 | NA | TGTGCCAGCAGTTACTCGATTGATGGACTACCCTATGATGAGCAGTTCTTC | CASSYSIDGLPYDEQFF
NA | TRBJ2-7 | TRBV27 | NA | TGTGCCAGCAGTTTAATGGAGGATTCCTACGAGCAGTACTTC | CASSLMEDSYEQYF
NA | TRBJ2-1 | TRBV7-8 | few | TGTGCCAGCACCCCAGACTCGAACAATGAGCAGTTCTTC | CASTPDSNNEQFF
TRBD1 | TRBJ2-1 | TRBV9 | NA | TGTGCCAGCAGTTACGGACAGGGCACGTACAATGAGCAGTTCTTC | CASSYGQGTYNEQFF
NA | TRBJ1-2 | TRBV12-3/TRBV12-4 | NA | TGTGCCAGCAGTTTGTCTGTTTTCTATGGCTACACCTTC | CASSLSVFYGYTF